The TCR beta chain described here comes from a study of blood T cell repertoires in COVID-19 (dated by TCRdb to 2018 to 2021). Notes on the research overall: Samples covering the acute and convalescent phases of COVID-19 were provided by collaborators in the United States, Italy and Spain. The material from the prospective study consisted of cDNA or gDNA derived from T cells, B-cell-depleted T cells, or PBMCs. Subjects who had been exposed to COVID-19, were actively infected with it, or had recovered from it provided the deeply sampled blood TCRbeta repertoires that made up the dataset. A freely available public database, intended as a resource for researchers studying the immune response to SARS-CoV-2, is where the repertoires were released. The samples were drawn from two sources: the first 160 participants of the ongoing ImmuneRACE study, and 1,000 to 1,500 subjects contributed by 6 global collaborators. A de-identified subject ID, COVID-19 status, age in years and sex were almost always included in the sample metadata. HLA class I and class II types, where available, came from metadata supplied by the sample provider rather than from assay-based typing.

Whole blood was collected in K2EDTA tubes by collaborating institutions according to the institutions' own protocols. For TCRbeta analysis, collaborators shipped samples in one of three forms: frozen whole blood, isolated PBMCs, or DNA extracted from either of those sample types. The full study reports these points: The quantity of clinical and demographic metadata differed by source and by participant and was supplied without curation.

The immunoSEQ Assay, a bias-controlled multiplex PCR, was used to amplify TCRbeta CDR3 regions from genomic DNA. Under the source paper's analysis protocol: Within the assay, amplification of reference gene primers was used to estimate how many nucleated cells each sample contained. To quantify the absolute abundance of each unique TCRbeta CDR3 rearrangement, sequence reads were collapsed and filtered. Productive Simpson clonality was computed per sample as the square root of Simpson's diversity index over productive rearrangements. This is the immuneACCESS table as TCRdb keeps it, with only in-frame sequences that have V and J called. A part of the clones is gone; compared with another copy, unresolved V genes explain less than half, and the rest is unexplained. V and J calls and clone size are copied from that table; D and trimming were computed from the DNA. This sample comprises under 250,000 clones, 70% to 90% of them detected only once. Roughly 3.1% of the sample is in the top ten clones.

A note on this clone: Its antigen has not been determined. Within one base of it there is no much larger clone, and no base qualities were kept.

At the junction V is shortened by 5 bases and J by 4 bases; bases outside the gene matches: 5. CDR1 and CDR2, looked up from the germline V gene (reference sequence), are PRHDT and FYEKMQ. The CDR3 goes from the cysteine to the phenylalanine over 14 residues. The sequence is cut down to CDR3 DNA, 42 bases in frame from base 1. The sequence derives from a man between 18 and 29 years old with active or convalescent COVID-19. The chain employs TRBV13 and TRBJ1-3; 7 central nucleotides agree with TRBD1. Input material: peripheral blood. Here the CDR3 is given as CASSPGQEGNTIYF. The DNA is as follows: TGTGCCAGCAGCCCCGGACAGGAAGGAAACACCATATATTTT.